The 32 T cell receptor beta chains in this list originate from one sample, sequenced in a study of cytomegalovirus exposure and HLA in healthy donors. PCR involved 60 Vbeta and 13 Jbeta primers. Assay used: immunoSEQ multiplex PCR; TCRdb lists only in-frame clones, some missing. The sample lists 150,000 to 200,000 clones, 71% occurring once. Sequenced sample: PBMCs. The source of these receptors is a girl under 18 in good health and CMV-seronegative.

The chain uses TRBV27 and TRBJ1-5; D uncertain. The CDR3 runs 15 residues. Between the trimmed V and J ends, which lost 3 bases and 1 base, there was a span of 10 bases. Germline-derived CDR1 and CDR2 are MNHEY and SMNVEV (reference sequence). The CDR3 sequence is CASSFRGYSNQPQHF. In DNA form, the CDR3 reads TGTGCCAGCAGTTTTCGGGGATACAGCAATCAGCCCCAGCATTTT.

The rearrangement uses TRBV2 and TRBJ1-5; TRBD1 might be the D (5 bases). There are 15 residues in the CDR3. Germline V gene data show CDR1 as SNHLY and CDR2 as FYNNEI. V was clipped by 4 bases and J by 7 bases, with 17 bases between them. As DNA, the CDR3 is TGTGCCAGCAGTGTCGGGAGGGTGGGGGAGCAGCCCCAGCATTTT. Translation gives CASSVGRVGEQPQHF.

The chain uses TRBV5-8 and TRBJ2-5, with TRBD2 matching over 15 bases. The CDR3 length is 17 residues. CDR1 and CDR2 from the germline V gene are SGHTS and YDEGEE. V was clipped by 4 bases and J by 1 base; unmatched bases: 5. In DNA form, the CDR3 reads TGTGCCAGCAGCCCCGGGACTAGCGGGGGGCCCCAAGAGACCCAGTACTTC. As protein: CASSPGTSGGPQETQYF.

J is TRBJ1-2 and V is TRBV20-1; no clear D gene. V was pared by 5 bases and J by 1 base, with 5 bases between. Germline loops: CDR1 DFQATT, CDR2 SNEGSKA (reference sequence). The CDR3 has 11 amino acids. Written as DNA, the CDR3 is TGCAGTGCTGACAATAACTATGGCTACACCTTC. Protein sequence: CSADNNYGYTF.

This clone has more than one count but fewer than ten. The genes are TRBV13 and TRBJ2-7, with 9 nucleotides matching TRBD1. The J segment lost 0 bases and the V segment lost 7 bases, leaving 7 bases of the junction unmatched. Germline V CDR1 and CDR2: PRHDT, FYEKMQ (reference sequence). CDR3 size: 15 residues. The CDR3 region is CASTPDRGLSYEQYF. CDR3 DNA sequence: TGTGCCAGCACCCCGGACAGGGGACTCTCCTACGAGCAGTACTTC.

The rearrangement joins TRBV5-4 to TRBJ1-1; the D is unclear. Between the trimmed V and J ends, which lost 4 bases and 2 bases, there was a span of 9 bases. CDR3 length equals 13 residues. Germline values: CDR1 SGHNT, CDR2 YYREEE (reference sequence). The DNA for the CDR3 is TGTGCCAGCAGCCCTACACTAAACACTGAAGCTTTCTTT. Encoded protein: CASSPTLNTEAFF.

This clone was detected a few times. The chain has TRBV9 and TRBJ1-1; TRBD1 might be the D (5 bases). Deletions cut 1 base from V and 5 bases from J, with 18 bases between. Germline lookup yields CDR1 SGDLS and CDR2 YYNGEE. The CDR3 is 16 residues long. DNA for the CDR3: TGTGCCAGCAGCGTAAAAGGGGTCCCGGATGGGACTGAAGCTTTCTTT. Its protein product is CASSVKGVPDGTEAFF. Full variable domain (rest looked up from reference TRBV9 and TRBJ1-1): DSGVTQTPKHLITATGQRVTLRCSPRSGDLSVYWYQQSLDQGLQFLIQYYNGEERAKGNILERFSAQQFPDLHSELNLSSLELGDSALYFCASSVKGVPDGTEAFFGQGTRLTVV.

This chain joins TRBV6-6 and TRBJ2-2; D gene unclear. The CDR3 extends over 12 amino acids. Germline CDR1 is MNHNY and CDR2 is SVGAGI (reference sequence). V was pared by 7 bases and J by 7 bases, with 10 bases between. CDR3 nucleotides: TGTGCCAGCATATCGGGTAACGGGGAGCTGTTTTTT. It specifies CASISGNGELFF.

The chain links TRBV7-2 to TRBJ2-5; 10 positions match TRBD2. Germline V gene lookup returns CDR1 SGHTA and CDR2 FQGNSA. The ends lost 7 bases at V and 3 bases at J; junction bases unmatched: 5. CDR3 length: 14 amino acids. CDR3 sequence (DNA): TGTGCCAGCACCAGCGGGGGGGCGAAAGAGACCCAGTACTTC. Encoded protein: CASTSGGAKETQYF. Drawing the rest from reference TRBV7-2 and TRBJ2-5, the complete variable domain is GAGVSQSPSNKVTEKGKDVELRCDPISGHTALYWYRQSLGQGLEFLIYFQGNSAPDKSGLPSDRFSAERTGGSVSTLTIQRTQQEDSAVYLCASTSGGAKETQYFGPGTRLLVL.

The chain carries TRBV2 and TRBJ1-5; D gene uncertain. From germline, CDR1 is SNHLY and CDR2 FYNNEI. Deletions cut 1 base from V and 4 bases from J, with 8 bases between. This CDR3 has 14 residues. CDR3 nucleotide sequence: TGTGCCAGCAGTGAAGTACAGAATAATCAGCCCCAGCATTTT. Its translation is CASSEVQNNQPQHF.

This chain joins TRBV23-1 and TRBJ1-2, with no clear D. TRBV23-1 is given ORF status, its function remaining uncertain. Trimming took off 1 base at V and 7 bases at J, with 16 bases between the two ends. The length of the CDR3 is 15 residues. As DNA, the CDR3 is TGCGCCAGCAGTCAATGGAGCAGCCTGCTAGGTGGCTACACCTTC. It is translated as CASSQWSSLLGGYTF.

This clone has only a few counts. In DNA form, the CDR3 reads TGTGCCAGCAGTGGCACTATGGGCTACACCTTC. Its protein is CASSGTMGYTF. The V and J genes are TRBV2 and TRBJ1-2; D not resolved. The germline CDR1 and CDR2 sequences are SNHLY and FYNNEI. The V gene lost 4 bases and the J gene lost 8 bases, with 8 bases spanning the gap. The CDR3 length is 11 residues. Complete variable domain (other parts from reference TRBV2 and TRBJ1-2): EPEVTQTPSHQVTQMGQEVILRCVPISNHLYFYWYRQILGQKVEFLVSFYNNEISEKSEIFDDQFSVERPDGSNFTLKIRSTKLEDSAMYFCASSGTMGYTFGSGTRLTVV.

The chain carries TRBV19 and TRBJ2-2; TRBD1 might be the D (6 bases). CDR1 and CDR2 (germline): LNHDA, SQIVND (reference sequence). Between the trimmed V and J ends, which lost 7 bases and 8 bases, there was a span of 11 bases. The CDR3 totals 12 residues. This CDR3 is CASTGAQGELFF. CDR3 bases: TGTGCCAGTACAGGGGCGCAGGGGGAGCTGTTTTTT.

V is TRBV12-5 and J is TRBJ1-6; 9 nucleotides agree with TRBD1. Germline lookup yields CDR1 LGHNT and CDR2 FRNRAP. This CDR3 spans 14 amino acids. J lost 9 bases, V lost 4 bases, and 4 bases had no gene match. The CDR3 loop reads CASGSGQGGSPLHF. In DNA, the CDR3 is TGTGCTAGTGGTTCGGGACAGGGTGGTTCACCCCTCCACTTT. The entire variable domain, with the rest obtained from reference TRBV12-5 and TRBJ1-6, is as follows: DARVTQTPRHKVTEMGQEVTMRCQPILGHNTVFWYRQTMMQGLELLAYFRNRAPLDDSGMPKDRFSAEMPDATLATLKIQPSEPRDSAVYFCASGSGQGGSPLHFGNGTRLTVT.

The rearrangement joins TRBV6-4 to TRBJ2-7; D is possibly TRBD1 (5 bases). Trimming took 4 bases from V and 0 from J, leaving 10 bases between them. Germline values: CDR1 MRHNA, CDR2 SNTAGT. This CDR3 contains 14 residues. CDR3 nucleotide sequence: TGTGCCAGCAGTGCCAGGGATGGCTCCTACGAGCAGTACTTC. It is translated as CASSARDGSYEQYF.

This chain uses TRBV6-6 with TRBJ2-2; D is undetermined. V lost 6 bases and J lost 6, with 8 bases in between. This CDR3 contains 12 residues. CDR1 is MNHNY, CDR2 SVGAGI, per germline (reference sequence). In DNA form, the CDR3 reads TGTGCCAGCAGCTTAGAGGCCGGGGAGCTGTTTTTT. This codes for CASSLEAGELFF.

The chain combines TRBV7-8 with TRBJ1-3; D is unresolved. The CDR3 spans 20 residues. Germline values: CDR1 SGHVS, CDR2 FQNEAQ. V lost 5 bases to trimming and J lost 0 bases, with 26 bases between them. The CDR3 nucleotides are TGTGCCAGCAGCGCCTCTCGGGCAGTGGGAGTTGATGTCTCTGGAAACACCATATATTTT. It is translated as CASSASRAVGVDVSGNTIYF.

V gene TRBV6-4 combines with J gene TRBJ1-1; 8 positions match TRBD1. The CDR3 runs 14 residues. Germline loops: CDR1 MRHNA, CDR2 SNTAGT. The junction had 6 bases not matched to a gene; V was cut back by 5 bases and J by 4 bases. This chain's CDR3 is CASSPDRASTEAFF. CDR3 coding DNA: TGTGCCAGCAGTCCGGACAGGGCATCCACTGAAGCTTTCTTT.

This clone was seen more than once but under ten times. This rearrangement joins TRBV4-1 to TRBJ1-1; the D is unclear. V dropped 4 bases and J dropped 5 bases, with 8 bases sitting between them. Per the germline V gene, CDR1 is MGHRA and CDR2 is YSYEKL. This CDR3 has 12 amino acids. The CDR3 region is CASSRTFTEAFF. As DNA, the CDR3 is TGCGCCAGCAGCCGAACATTTACTGAAGCTTTCTTT.

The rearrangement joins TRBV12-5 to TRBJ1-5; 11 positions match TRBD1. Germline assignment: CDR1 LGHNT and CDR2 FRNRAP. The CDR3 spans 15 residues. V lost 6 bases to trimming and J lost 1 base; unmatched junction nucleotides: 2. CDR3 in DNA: TGTGCTAGTGGGGGGGACAGGGGGAGCAATCAGCCCCAGCATTTT. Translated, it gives CASGGDRGSNQPQHF.

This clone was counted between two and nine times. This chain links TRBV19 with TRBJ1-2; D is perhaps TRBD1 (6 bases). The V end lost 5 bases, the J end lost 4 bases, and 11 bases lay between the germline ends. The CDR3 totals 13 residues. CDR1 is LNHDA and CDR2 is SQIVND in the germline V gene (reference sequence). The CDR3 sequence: CASSPGEGYGYTF. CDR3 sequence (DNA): TGTGCCAGTAGTCCAGGGGAAGGCTATGGCTACACCTTC.

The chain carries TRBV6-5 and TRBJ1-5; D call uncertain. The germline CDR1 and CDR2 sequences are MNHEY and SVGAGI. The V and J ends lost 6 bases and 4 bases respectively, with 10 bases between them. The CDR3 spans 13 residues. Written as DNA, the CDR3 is TGTGCCAGCAGGTCTACCCAAAATCAGCCCCAGCATTTT. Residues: CASRSTQNQPQHF.

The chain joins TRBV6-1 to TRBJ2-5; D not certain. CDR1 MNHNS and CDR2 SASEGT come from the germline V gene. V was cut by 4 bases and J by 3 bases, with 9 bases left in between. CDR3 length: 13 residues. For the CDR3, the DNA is TGTGCCAGCAGTGTTTTACAGAAAGAGACCCAGTACTTC. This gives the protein CASSVLQKETQYF.

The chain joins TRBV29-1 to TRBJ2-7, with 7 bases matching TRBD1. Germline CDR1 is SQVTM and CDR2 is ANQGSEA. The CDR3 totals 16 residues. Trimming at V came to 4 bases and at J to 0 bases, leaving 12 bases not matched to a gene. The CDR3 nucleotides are TGCAGCGTTGCACCCTCGACAGGGCGAAGCTCCTACGAGCAGTACTTC. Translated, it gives CSVAPSTGRSSYEQYF.

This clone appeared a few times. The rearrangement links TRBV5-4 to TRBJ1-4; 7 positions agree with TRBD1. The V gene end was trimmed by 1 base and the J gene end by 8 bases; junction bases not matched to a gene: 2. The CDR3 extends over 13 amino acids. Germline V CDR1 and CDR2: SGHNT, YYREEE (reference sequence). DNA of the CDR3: TGTGCCAGCAGCTTGCAGGGGGACGAAAAACTGTTTTTT. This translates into CASSLQGDEKLFF.

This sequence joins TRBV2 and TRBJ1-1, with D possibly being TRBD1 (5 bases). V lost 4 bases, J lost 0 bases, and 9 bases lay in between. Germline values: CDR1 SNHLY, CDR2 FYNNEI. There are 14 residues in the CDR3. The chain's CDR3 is CASSGPGMNTEAFF. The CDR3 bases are TGTGCCAGCAGTGGCCCAGGGATGAACACTGAAGCTTTCTTT.

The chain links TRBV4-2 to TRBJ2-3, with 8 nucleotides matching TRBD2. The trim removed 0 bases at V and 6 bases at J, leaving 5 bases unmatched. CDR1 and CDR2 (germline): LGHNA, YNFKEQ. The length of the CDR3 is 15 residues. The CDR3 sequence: CASSQETSGWDTQYF. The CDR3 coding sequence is TGTGCCAGCAGCCAAGAAACTAGCGGTTGGGATACGCAGTATTTT.

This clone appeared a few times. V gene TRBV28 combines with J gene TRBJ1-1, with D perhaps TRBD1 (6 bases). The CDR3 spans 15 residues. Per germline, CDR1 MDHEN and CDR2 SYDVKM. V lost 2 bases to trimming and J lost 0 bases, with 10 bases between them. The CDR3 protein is CASSLTGPVNTEAFF. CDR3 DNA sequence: TGTGCCAGCAGTTTAACAGGGCCTGTGAACACTGAAGCTTTCTTT. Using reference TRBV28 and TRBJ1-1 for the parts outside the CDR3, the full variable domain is DVKVTQSSRYLVKRTGEKVFLECVQDMDHENMFWYRQDPGLGLRLIYFSYDVKMKEKGDIPEGYSVSREKKERFSLILESASTNQTSMYLCASSLTGPVNTEAFFGQGTRLTVV.

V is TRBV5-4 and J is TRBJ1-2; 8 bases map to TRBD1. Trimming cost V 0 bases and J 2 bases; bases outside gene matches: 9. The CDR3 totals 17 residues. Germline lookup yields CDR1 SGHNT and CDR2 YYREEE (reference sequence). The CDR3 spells CASSLGSDRGANYGYTF. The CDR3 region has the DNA TGTGCCAGCAGCTTGGGAAGTGACAGGGGCGCCAACTATGGCTACACCTTC.

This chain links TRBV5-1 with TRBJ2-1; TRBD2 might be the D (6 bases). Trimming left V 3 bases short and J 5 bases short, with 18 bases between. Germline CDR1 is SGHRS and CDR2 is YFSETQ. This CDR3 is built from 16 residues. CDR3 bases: TGCGCCAGCAGCTCGGGGACTTATAGCGTCGACAATGAGCAGTTCTTC. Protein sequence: CASSSGTYSVDNEQFF.

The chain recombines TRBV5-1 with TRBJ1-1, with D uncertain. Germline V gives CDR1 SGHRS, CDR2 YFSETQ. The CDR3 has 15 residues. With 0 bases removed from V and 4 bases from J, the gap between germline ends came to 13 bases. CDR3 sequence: CASSLAEVLGTEAFF. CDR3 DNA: TGCGCCAGCAGCTTGGCGGAGGTTCTGGGCACTGAAGCTTTCTTT.

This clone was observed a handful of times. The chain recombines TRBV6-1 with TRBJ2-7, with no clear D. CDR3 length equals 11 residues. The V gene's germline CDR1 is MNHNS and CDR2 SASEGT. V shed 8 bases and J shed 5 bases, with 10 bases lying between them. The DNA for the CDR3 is TGTGCCAGCGAGGTGAACGACGAGCAGTACTTC. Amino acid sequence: CASEVNDEQYF.